The T cell receptor (beta chain) described here comes from a study of T cell repertoires in cytomegalovirus infection. Study summary: Well-studied HLA-B-restricted CMV epitopes were used in the study alongside recently identified HLA-C-restricted ones. Public TCR beta signatures indicated both CMV infection and matching HLA type.

TCRdb reprocessed the reads with MiXCR, giving one entry per CDR3 protein. This sample has nearly 700,000 distinct CDR3 sequences; around 32% occur once, and the top ten carry about 20%. Study results and caveats: Identification of carriers of CMV plus the relevant HLA was achieved through cumulative public TCR beta family frequency. There were HLA-C-restricted CMV-specific TCR beta clonotypes dominating the ex vivo response.

The J segment lost 4 bases and the V segment lost 3 bases, leaving 9 bases of the junction unmatched. The CDR3 is 16 amino acids. In germline, CDR1 is LGHNA, CDR2 YNFKEQ. This clonotype was observed a handful of times. What it binds is unknown. The chain employs TRBV4-2 and TRBJ2-3; 8 bases align to TRBD2. This specimen consisted of cultured PBMCs, obtained from culture after CMV antigen stimulation. The clonotype was recovered from a human donor in good health (CMV status not recorded). Some clones in this sample may be carry-over from other donors' samples. CDR3 DNA: TGTGCCAGCAGCCATCCCCGGGGGGGGGGCGCAGATACGCAGTATTTT. It yields the protein CASSHPRGGGADTQYF.